This T cell receptor (beta chain) stems from a study of blood T cell repertoires in COVID-19 (dated by TCRdb to 2018 to 2020). Context from the whole study: Samples covering the acute and convalescent phases of COVID-19 were provided by collaborators in the United States, Italy and Spain. The material from the prospective study consisted of cDNA or gDNA derived from T cells, B-cell-depleted T cells, or PBMCs. The dataset comprised deeply sampled blood TCRbeta repertoires from subjects exposed to, actively infected with, or recovered from COVID-19. A freely available public database, intended as a resource for researchers studying the immune response to SARS-CoV-2, is where the repertoires were released. The samples were drawn from two sources: the first 160 participants of the ongoing ImmuneRACE study, and approximately 1,300 subjects contributed by 6 global collaborators. Nearly every sample came with metadata listing a de-identified subject ID, COVID-19 status, age in years and sex. Where HLA class I and class II types were available, the types were taken from metadata supplied by the sample provider, not from assay-based typing. General conclusions and limits of the study: Clinical and demographic metadata were provided uncurated, with the amount varying by source and participant.

TCRbeta CDR3 regions were amplified from genomic DNA by means of the immunoSEQ Assay, a bias-controlled multiplex PCR. The paper's processing steps were these. The number of nucleated cells in each sample was estimated from the amplification of reference gene primers within the assay. To quantify the absolute abundance of each unique TCRbeta CDR3 rearrangement, sequence reads were collapsed and filtered. For each sample, productive Simpson clonality was calculated by taking the square root of Simpson's diversity index across productive rearrangements. In TCRdb, the immuneACCESS table is reduced to in-frame sequences with V and J assigned. These tables do not hold every clone; where another copy was compared, an unresolved V gene accounts for under half, and the others remain unexplained. V, J and clone size reflect that table, while D and trimming were determined from the DNA. Counted in this sample were 120,000 to 150,000 clones; more than 70% of them appeared once. The ten biggest clones cover 2% to 2.5% of the sample.

Whole blood was collected in K2EDTA tubes by collaborating institutions according to the institutions' own protocols. Collaborator samples were shipped for TCRbeta analysis as frozen whole blood, isolated PBMCs, or DNA extracted from either sample type. Comment on this clone: It lacks a known antigen. Within one base of it there is no much larger clone, and no base qualities were kept.

CDR1 and CDR2 were assigned from the germline V gene (reference sequence) as MNHEY and SMNVEV. The germline ends are 14 bases apart after V is trimmed by 6 bases and J by 5 bases. The CDR3, from cysteine to phenylalanine, totals 14 residues. Here the CDR3 DNA is all that survives: 42 bases in frame from base 1. This clonotype originated in a human donor in a cohort sampled during active COVID-19. Sample: peripheral blood. Rearrangement joined TRBV27 to TRBJ2-1; matching of 6 bases hints at TRBD2 as the D gene. The DNA sequence is given as TGTGCCAGCAGCTCCGGACTACTAAACAATGAGCAGTTCTTC. The encoded protein is CASSSGLLNNEQFF.